One sample yielded the 15 T cell receptor beta chains listed below, sequenced in a study of CD8 T cells in ankylosing spondylitis. TCRdb fed the 5' RACE reads into MiXCR, producing one record per CDR3 protein. Found here are around 150,000 distinct CDR3 sequences, 9.5% to 13% of them singletons; the top ten hold 25% to 30%. The material sequenced was blood, either unsorted or a sorted T cell fraction (not recorded which). The receptor source for this set is a male donor with ankylosing spondylitis or in good health (not recorded which).

This clonotype was seen a few times. V and J are TRBV6-5 and TRBJ2-3; 7 positions match TRBD1. The CDR3 runs to 16 residues. The ends lost 5 bases at V and 0 bases at J; junction bases unmatched: 8. The germline V gene encodes CDR1 MNHEY and CDR2 SVGAGI. Here the CDR3 DNA reads TGTGCCAGCAGTATTACCGGGACAGCTAGCACAGATACGCAGTATTTT. Its protein is CASSITGTASTDTQYF.

In its sample, this clonotype was seen once. V is TRBV25-1 and J is TRBJ2-7; TRBD2 agrees at 14 bases. Germline CDR1 is MGHDK and CDR2 is SYGVNS. J gave up 3 bases and V 3 bases, and 4 bases lay outside the gene matches. There are 16 residues in the CDR3. CDR3 bases: TGTGCCAGCAGTGATCGAGGACTAGCGGGAGGCTACGAGCAGTACTTC. It translates to CASSDRGLAGGYEQYF.

This clonotype has at least ten counts. The rearrangement links TRBV6-1 to TRBJ1-4, with unresolved D. Germline CDR1 is MNHNS and CDR2 is SASEGT. The CDR3 extends over 14 amino acids. Trimming removed 6 bases at V and 3 bases at J, with 11 bases between. The CDR3 DNA reads TGTGCCAGCAGCCCCTCGATGGCTAATGAAAAACTGTTTTTT. This gives the protein CASSPSMANEKLFF.

This clonotype was seen repeatedly, ten times or more. The genes are TRBV9 and TRBJ2-7; the D gene is possibly TRBD1 (5 bases). Trimming removed 3 bases from V and 0 bases from J, with 19 bases in between. The germline V gene has CDR1 SGDLS and CDR2 YYNGEE. This CDR3 region has 17 residues. CDR3 region: CASSDLQTARFSYEQYF. CDR3 coding DNA: TGTGCCAGCAGCGACCTTCAGACAGCTAGGTTCTCCTACGAGCAGTACTTC.

For this clonotype: Its ends do not fully match the called genes, so a read error is possible. This rearrangement joins TRBV11-2 to TRBJ2-3; maybe TRBD2 (6 bases). The CDR3 extends over 15 amino acids. From germline, CDR1 is SGHAT and CDR2 FQNNGV. CDR3 sequence (DNA): TGTGCCAGCAGCTTGTCTTTAGCGGCCACATATACGCAGTATTTT. This codes for CASSLSLAATYTQYF. Full variable domain (rest looked up from reference TRBV11-2 and TRBJ2-3): EAGVAQSPRYKIIEKRQSVAFWCNPISGHATLYWYQQILGQGPKLLIQFQNNGVVDDSQLPKDRFSAERLKGVDSTLKIQPAKLEDSAVYLCASSLSLAATYTQYFGPGTRLTVL.

Many counts were recorded for this clonotype. The chain recombines TRBV12-3 or TRBV12-4 with TRBJ2-7; TRBD1 might be the D (5 bases). V lost 5 bases to trimming and J lost 3 bases, with 8 bases between them. The CDR3 covers 12 residues. The CDR3 sequence is CASSHRNYEQYF. As DNA, the CDR3 is TGTGCCAGCAGTCACAGGAACTACGAGCAGTACTTC.

Here the CDR3 reads CASSRGGVGTGELFF. CDR3 bases: TGTGCCAGCAGCCGAGGGGGCGTAGGCACCGGGGAGCTGTTTTTT. The V gene is TRBV13, the J gene TRBJ2-2; 7 bases agree with TRBD1. J lost 4 bases, V lost 5 bases, and 7 bases had no gene match. The CDR3 is 15 residues long. CDR1 and CDR2 (germline): PRHDT, FYEKMQ (reference sequence).

In its sample, this clonotype was seen a few times. This chain links TRBV27 with TRBJ2-7; TRBD1 matches at 8 bases. Germline trimming cut 6 bases from V and 2 bases from J; bases unmatched to any gene: 6. Germline CDR1 and CDR2: MNHEY and SMNVEV (reference sequence). The CDR3 is 14 residues long. CDR3 nucleotides: TGTGCCAGCAGAATCGGGACAGGCGCCTACGAGCAGTACTTC. It yields the protein CASRIGTGAYEQYF.

This clonotype was recorded a few times. J is TRBJ2-5 and V is TRBV6-2 or TRBV6-3; D gene ambiguous. Germline CDR1 and CDR2: MNHEY and SVGEGT. This CDR3 has 13 amino acids. The ends were cut back, 2 bases at V and 2 bases at J, with 6 bases in the middle. The CDR3 region has the DNA TGTGCCAGCAGTTACGTCAGGCAAGAGACCCAGTACTTC. This gives the protein CASSYVRQETQYF.

This clonotype was recorded many times. This chain uses TRBV6-5 with TRBJ2-7; TRBD1 matches at 9 bases. V dropped 2 bases and J dropped 4; count of bases not matched to a gene: 6. The CDR3 contains 15 residues. Germline CDR1 and CDR2: MNHEY and SVGAGI. CDR3 DNA sequence: TGTGCCAGCAGTTACGCACCGGGACAGGGATACGAGCAGTACTTC. Translated, it gives CASSYAPGQGYEQYF.

The chain has TRBV5-6 and TRBJ2-5, with D tentatively TRBD2 (6 bases). CDR1 is SGHDT, CDR2 YYEEEE, per germline. V was cut by 6 bases and J by 2 bases, with 14 bases left in between. CDR3 length equals 14 residues. CDR3 DNA sequence: TGTGCCAGCACCGGGCGGGGACGGCAAGAGACCCAGTACTTC. As protein: CASTGRGRQETQYF. The whole variable domain, remainder taken from reference TRBV5-6 and TRBJ2-5, is DAGVTQSPTHLIKTRGQQVTLRCSPKSGHDTVSWYQQALGQGPQFIFQYYEEEERQRGNFPDRFSGHQFPNYSSELNVNALLLGDSALYLCASTGRGRQETQYFGPGTRLLVL.

This clonotype was detected only a few times. The V and J genes are TRBV11-3 and TRBJ2-1; no definite D call. V dropped 0 bases and J dropped 10 bases, with 16 bases sitting between them. The CDR3 is 15 residues long. CDR1 and CDR2 (germline): SGHNT, YENEEA. The chain's CDR3 is CASSLDPRQWAEQFF. The CDR3 bases are TGTGCCAGCAGCTTAGATCCCAGGCAGTGGGCCGAGCAGTTCTTC.

This clonotype was seen many times. The J gene is TRBJ1-4, the V gene TRBV20-1; 9 bases match TRBD1. The CDR3 has 15 residues. The J segment lost 8 bases and the V segment lost 4 bases, leaving 11 bases of the junction unmatched. The V gene's germline CDR1 is DFQATT and CDR2 SNEGSKA (reference sequence). Here the CDR3 DNA reads TGCAGTGCTACTCGCTACAGGGGGCGGGGGGAAAAACTGTTTTTT. Its protein product is CSATRYRGRGEKLFF.

The CDR3 protein is CASSHELSGEQYF. CDR3 DNA: TGTGCCAGCAGCCACGAACTCTCAGGGGAGCAGTACTTC. The chain uses TRBV11-3 and TRBJ2-7; tentative D call: TRBD1 (5 bases). V was trimmed by 5 bases and J by 7 bases, leaving 15 bases between them. The CDR3 is made up of 13 amino acids. CDR1 is SGHNT and CDR2 is YENEEA in the germline V gene.

With regard to this clonotype: An end of the junction does not agree with germline; a read error may underlie this. This chain uses TRBV7-9 with TRBJ2-1; D is possibly TRBD2 (6 bases). In germline, CDR1 is SEHNR, CDR2 FQNEAQ (reference sequence). This CDR3 comprises 14 residues. The CDR3 sequence is CASSPGTPYHEQFF. The CDR3, as DNA: TGTGCCAGCAGCCCCGGGACTCCCTACCATGAGCAGTTCTTC.